This TCR beta chain was retrieved from a study of shared clonotypes between healthy human individuals. Study-wide findings and caveats: What naive subsets generally showed was a larger estimated richness than memory subsets showed.

Cells designated naive CD8 were CD45RO-negative and were positively selected for CCR7, with terminally differentiated effector memory CD45RA+ cells excluded. In germline, CDR1 is MNHEY, CDR2 SMNVEV (reference sequence). V shed 4 bases and J shed 4 bases, with 11 bases lying between them. The CDR3 spans 13 residues. For this clone: The antigen remains undetermined.

Assay runs were performed at deep level. Produced via immunoSEQ multiplex PCR; TCRdb's table is partial and in-frame only. Among fewer than 850,000 clones listed, just over 95% were seen once. This TCR was sampled from a man aged 25 to 40 in good health. This chain links TRBV27 with TRBJ2-7; D is perhaps TRBD1 (6 bases). The source material was naive CD8+ T cells sorted from blood. The CDR3 spells CASSSTGLYEQYF. The DNA of the CDR3 is TGTGCCAGCAGTTCAACAGGGCTTTACGAGCAGTACTTC.